The rows below give T cell receptor beta chains drawn from one sample of a study of memory CD4+ T cells and cytomegalovirus serostatus. The table came from immunoSEQ multiplex PCR; TCRdb's copy has only in-frame clones and leaves some out. The data show about 52,000 clones, around 83% seen once. The sample comprised memory CD4+ T cells from blood. The receptors come from an adult in good health and CMV-seropositive. CDR3s include the opening cysteine and the closing phenylalanine or tryptophan. D genes are given only for firm matches. Rows give clone size only sometimes, using once, few, many, or a class for an expanded clone.

d_call	v_call	clone_size	j_call	cdr3_nt	cdr3_aa
TRBD2	TRBV6-5	NA	TRBJ2-2	TGTGCCAGCAGCCCCGGGACTAGCGCTAGGAGGGAGCTGTTTTTT	CASSPGTSARRELFF
NA	TRBV5-5	NA	TRBJ1-2	TGTGCCAGCAGCTCCCAATACGCCGCAGGGAATGGCTACACCTTC	CASSSQYAAGNGYTF
NA	TRBV30	NA	TRBJ2-1	TGTGCCTGGAGTCCCCCGAACCGGGACAATGAGCAGTTCTTC	CAWSPPNRDNEQFF
TRBD1	TRBV5-4	NA	TRBJ1-2	TGTGCCAGCAGCTTACCGGACAGGAACTATGGCTACACCTTC	CASSLPDRNYGYTF
NA	TRBV5-8	NA	TRBJ1-1	TGTGCCGCGAGGAGGAGGGCCCTGAACACTGAAGCTTTCTTT	CAARRRALNTEAFF
NA	TRBV30	NA	TRBJ1-4	TGTGCCTGGAACAGGCCAAGAAATGAAAAACTGTTTTTT	CAWNRPRNEKLFF
TRBD1	TRBV19	NA	TRBJ1-6	TGTGCCAGTAGTGGACAGGGGGCGATTAATTCACCCCTCCACTTT	CASSGQGAINSPLHF
TRBD2	TRBV6-6	NA	TRBJ2-7	TGTGCCGCCCGGGGGGGGGCCGGGGGGGCCTACGAGCAGTACTTC	CAARGGAGGAYEQYF
NA	TRBV7-8	NA	TRBJ1-2	TGTGCCAGCAGCTCCGCAGACTCATATGGCTACACCTTC	CASSSADSYGYTF
NA	TRBV19	NA	TRBJ2-6	TGTGCCAGTAGTATGGCCCGGTTTGGGGCCAACGTCCTGACTTTC	CASSMARFGANVLTF
TRBD2	TRBV18	NA	TRBJ2-1	TGTGCCAGCTCACCACCTGCGGGAGGTCGAGTGAATGAGCAGTTCTTC	CASSPPAGGRVNEQFF
NA	TRBV4-2	NA	TRBJ1-2	TGTGCCAGCAGCCAAGATCTGGGGGGCTACACCTTC	CASSQDLGGYTF
NA	TRBV14	NA	TRBJ2-7	TGTGCCAGCAGCCAAGAAGCCGTGAACTACTACGAGCAGTACTTC	CASSQEAVNYYEQYF
NA	TRBV30	NA	TRBJ2-5	TGTGCCTGGTGTACCAGCAAGACCCAGTACTTC	CAWCTSKTQYF
NA	TRBV19	few	TRBJ1-2	TGTGCCAGTAGTATGTTGGGCAGAGATCCTAACTATGGCTACACCTTC	CASSMLGRDPNYGYTF
NA	TRBV5-1	NA	TRBJ2-1	TGCGCCAGCAGCCCCGGGGGAGCGGATGAGCAGTTCTTC	CASSPGGADEQFF
TRBD1	TRBV7-9	NA	TRBJ2-5	TGTGCCAGCAGCTTATTTGGCAGCGGACAGGGCGGGGAGACCCAGTACTTC	CASSLFGSGQGGETQYF
TRBD1	TRBV19	few	TRBJ1-5	TGTGCCAGTAAGAATGTACAGGGGCCAAGCAATCAGCCCCAGCATTTT	CASKNVQGPSNQPQHF
NA	TRBV4-2	NA	TRBJ1-2	TGTGCCAGCAGCCAAGATAGGCGGGATTTTACTAACTATGGCTACACCTTC	CASSQDRRDFTNYGYTF
NA	TRBV5-1	NA	TRBJ2-1	TGCGCCAGCAGCTTGGGACAGGCAAACAATGAGCAGTTCTTC	CASSLGQANNEQFF
TRBD1	TRBV5-1	NA	TRBJ2-3	TGCGCCAGCAGCTTAGGAGACAGGGGCCCCAGGGATACGCAGTATTTT	CASSLGDRGPRDTQYF
NA	TRBV29-1	NA	TRBJ2-7	TGCAGCGTTGTTAGGGACATCTCCCGATACGAGCAGTACTTC	CSVVRDISRYEQYF
TRBD2	TRBV6-1	NA	TRBJ2-1	TGTGCCAGCAGTAAGAGCGGGACGGAATACAATGAGCAGTTCTTC	CASSKSGTEYNEQFF
TRBD2	TRBV18	NA	TRBJ2-1	TGTGCCAGCTCGAGAGGATCCGGGACTAGCGGTCACAATGAGCAGTTCTTC	CASSRGSGTSGHNEQFF
NA	TRBV18	NA	TRBJ1-3	TGTGCCAGCTCGCGGGGGACCGGAGTAGGAAACACCATATATTTT	CASSRGTGVGNTIYF
TRBD1	TRBV19	NA	TRBJ1-5	TGTGCCAGTAGTATAGATTATTTTCCCGGGACAGGGAATCAGCCCCAGCATTTT	CASSIDYFPGTGNQPQHF
NA	TRBV19	NA	TRBJ2-5	TGTGCCAGTAGTTGGGGTGGGGAGACCCAGTACTTC	CASSWGGETQYF
NA	TRBV27	NA	TRBJ2-6	TGTGCCAGCAGTAAACCACAGGGAGCTGGGGCCAACGTCCTGACTTTC	CASSKPQGAGANVLTF
TRBD1	TRBV7-2	few	TRBJ2-1	TGTGCCAGCAGCCCTGGACAGGGAATTGACAATGAGCAGTTCTTC	CASSPGQGIDNEQFF
NA	TRBV7-2	NA	TRBJ1-2	TGTGCCAGCAGCTTAGCGGACGGAGACTATGGCTACACCTTC	CASSLADGDYGYTF
NA	TRBV18	once	TRBJ1-1	TGTGCCAGCTCACCTGGAGTTACTGAAGCTTTCTTT	CASSPGVTEAFF
TRBD1	TRBV12-5	NA	TRBJ2-2	TGTGCTAGTGGTTTGGCGGACAGGGCGAACACCGGGGAGCTGTTTTTT	CASGLADRANTGELFF
NA	TRBV11-2	NA	TRBJ1-3	TGTGCCAGCAGCTTAGGCGGGGTTTCTGGAAACACCATATATTTT	CASSLGGVSGNTIYF
TRBD1	TRBV27	NA	TRBJ1-6	TGTGCCAGCAGTTTATACGGCACAGGGGGCTACAATTCACCCCTCCACTTT	CASSLYGTGGYNSPLHF
NA	TRBV10-1	few	TRBJ1-1	TGCGCCAGCAGTGAGTCGAAGGGAGGGTGGACTGAAGCTTTCTTT	CASSESKGGWTEAFF
TRBD2	TRBV30	NA	TRBJ2-5	TGTGCCTGGAGTAAAGCGGGGGGGCGTGTTACGGAGACCCAGTACTTC	CAWSKAGGRVTETQYF
TRBD1	TRBV5-6	NA	TRBJ2-2	TGTGCCAGCAGCTTTGCTAGCAGGGGGCTCGGGGAGCTGTTTTTT	CASSFASRGLGELFF